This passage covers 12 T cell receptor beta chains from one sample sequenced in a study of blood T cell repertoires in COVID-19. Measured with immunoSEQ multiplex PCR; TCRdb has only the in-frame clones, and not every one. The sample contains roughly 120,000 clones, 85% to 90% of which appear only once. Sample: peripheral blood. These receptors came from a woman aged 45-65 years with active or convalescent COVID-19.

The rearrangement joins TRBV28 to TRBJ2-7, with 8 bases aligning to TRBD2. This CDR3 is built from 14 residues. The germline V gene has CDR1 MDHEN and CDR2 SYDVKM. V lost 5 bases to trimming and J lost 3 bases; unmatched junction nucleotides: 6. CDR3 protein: CASSNSGIIYEQYF. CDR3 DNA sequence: TGTGCCAGCAGTAATAGCGGGATAATCTACGAGCAGTACTTC.

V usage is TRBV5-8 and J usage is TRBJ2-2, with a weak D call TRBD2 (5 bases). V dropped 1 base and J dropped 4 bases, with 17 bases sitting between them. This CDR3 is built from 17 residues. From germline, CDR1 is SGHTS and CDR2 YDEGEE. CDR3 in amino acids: CASSLQSVAGGTGELFF. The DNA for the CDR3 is TGTGCCAGCAGCTTGCAATCTGTGGCAGGAGGCACCGGGGAGCTGTTTTTT. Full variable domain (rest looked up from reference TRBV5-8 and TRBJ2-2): EAGVTQSPTHLIKTRGQQATLRCSPISGHTSVYWYQQALGLGLQFLLWYDEGEERNRGNFPPRFSGRQFPNYSSELNVNALELEDSALYLCASSLQSVAGGTGELFFGEGSRLTVL.

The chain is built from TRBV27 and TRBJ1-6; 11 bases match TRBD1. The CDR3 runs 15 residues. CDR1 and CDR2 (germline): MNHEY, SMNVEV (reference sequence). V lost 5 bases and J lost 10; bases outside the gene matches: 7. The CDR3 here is CASSPWDRGRSPLHF. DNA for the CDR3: TGTGCCAGCAGTCCGTGGGACAGGGGGAGGTCACCCCTCCACTTT.

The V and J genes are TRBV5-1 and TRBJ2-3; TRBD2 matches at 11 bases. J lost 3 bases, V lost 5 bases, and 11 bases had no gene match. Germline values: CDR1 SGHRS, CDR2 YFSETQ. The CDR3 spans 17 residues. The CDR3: CASSREIAGGPTDTQYF. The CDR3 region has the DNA TGCGCCAGCAGTCGGGAAATAGCGGGAGGGCCGACAGATACGCAGTATTTT. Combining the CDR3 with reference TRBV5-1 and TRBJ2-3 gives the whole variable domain KAGVTQTPRYLIKTRGQQVTLSCSPISGHRSVSWYQQTPGQGLQFLFEYFSETQRNKGNFPGRFSGRQFSNSRSEMNVSTLELGDSALYLCASSREIAGGPTDTQYFGPGTRLTVL.

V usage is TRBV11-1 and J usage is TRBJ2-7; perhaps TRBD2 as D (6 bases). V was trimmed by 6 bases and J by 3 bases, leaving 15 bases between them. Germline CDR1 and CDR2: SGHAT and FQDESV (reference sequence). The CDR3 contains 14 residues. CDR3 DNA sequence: TGTGCCAGCAGTCGAACCGGGAGCCTCTACGAGCAGTACTTC. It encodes CASSRTGSLYEQYF.

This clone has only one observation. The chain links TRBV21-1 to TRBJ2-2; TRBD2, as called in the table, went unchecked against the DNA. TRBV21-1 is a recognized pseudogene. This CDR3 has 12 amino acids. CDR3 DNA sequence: TGTGCCAGCAGCAAACTAACCGGGGAGCTGTTTTTT. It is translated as CASSKLTGELFF.

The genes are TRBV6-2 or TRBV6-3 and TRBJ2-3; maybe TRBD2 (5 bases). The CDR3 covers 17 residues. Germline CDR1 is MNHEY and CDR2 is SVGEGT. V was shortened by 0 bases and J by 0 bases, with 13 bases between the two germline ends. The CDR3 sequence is CASSYSGGGPSTDTQYF. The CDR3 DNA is TGTGCCAGCAGTTACTCCGGTGGCGGGCCAAGCACAGATACGCAGTATTTT.

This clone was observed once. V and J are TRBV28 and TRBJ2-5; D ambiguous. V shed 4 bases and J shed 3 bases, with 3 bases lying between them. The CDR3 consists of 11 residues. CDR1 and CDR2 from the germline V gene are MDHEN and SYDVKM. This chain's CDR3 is CASSSEETQYF. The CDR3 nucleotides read TGTGCCAGCAGTTCTGAAGAGACCCAGTACTTC.

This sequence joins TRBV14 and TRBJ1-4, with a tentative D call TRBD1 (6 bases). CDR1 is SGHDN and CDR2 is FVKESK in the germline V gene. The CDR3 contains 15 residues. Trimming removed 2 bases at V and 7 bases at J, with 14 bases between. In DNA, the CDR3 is TGTGCCAGCAGCCAATTACAGGGAGGGAGTGAAAAACTGTTTTTT. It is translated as CASSQLQGGSEKLFF.

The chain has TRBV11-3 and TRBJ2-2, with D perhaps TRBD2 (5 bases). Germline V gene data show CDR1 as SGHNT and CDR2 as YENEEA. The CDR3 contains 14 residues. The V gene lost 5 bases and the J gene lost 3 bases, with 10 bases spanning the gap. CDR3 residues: CASSRGSDTGELFF. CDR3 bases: TGTGCCAGCAGCCGAGGGAGTGACACCGGGGAGCTGTTTTTT.

CDR3: CAISDVGREGSYEQYF. The CDR3 region has the DNA TGTGCCATCAGTGATGTAGGCAGGGAGGGCTCCTACGAGCAGTACTTC. The chain uses TRBV10-3 and TRBJ2-7, with 7 bases aligning to TRBD2. Unmatched junction bases numbered 8, after V lost 3 bases and J lost 0 bases. The CDR3 runs to 16 residues. Germline V gene data show CDR1 as ENHRY and CDR2 as SYGVKD.

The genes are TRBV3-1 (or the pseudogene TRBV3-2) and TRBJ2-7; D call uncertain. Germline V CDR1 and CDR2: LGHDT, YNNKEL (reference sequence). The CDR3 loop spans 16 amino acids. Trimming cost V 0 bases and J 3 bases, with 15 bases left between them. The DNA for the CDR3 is TGTGCCAGCAGCCAAGAATGGGCAGAGACCCTCTACGAGCAGTACTTC. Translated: CASSQEWAETLYEQYF.